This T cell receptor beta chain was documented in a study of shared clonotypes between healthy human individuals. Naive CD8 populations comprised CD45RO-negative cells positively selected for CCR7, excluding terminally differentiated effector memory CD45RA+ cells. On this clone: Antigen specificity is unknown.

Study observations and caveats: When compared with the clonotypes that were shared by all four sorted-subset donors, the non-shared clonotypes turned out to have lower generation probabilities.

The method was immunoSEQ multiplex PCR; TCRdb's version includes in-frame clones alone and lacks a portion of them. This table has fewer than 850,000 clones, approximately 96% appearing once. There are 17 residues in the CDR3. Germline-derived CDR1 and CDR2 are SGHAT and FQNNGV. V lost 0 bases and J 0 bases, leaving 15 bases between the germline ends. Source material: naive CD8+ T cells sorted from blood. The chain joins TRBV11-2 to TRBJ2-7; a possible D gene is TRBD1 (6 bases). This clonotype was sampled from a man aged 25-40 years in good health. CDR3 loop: CASSLDPGTRNSYEQYF. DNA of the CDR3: TGTGCCAGCAGCTTAGATCCGGGGACACGTAACTCCTACGAGCAGTACTTC. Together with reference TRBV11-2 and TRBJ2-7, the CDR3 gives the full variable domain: EAGVAQSPRYKIIEKRQSVAFWCNPISGHATLYWYQQILGQGPKLLIQFQNNGVVDDSQLPKDRFSAERLKGVDSTLKIQPAKLEDSAVYLCASSLDPGTRNSYEQYFGPGTRLTVT.